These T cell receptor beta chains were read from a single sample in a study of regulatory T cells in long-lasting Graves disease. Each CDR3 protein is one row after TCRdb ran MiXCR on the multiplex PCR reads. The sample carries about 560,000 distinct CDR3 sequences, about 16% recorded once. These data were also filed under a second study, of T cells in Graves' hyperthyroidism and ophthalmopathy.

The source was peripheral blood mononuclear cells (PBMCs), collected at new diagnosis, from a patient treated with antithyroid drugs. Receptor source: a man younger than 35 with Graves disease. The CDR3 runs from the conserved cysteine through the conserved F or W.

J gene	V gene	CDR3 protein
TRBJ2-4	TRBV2	CASSTGRTLDIQYF
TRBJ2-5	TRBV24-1	CATSDGSSGRQETQYF
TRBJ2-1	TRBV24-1	CATSETSGNNEQFF
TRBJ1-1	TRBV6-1	CASRDPGDLNTEAFF
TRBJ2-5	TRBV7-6	CASSLDSSTGGFETQYF
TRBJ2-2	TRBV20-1	CSAPAGGSNTGELFF
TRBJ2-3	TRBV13	CASSPTGSSTDTQYF
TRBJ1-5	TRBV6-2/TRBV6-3	CASSEIPSVEQPQHF
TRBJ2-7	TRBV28	CASRGQETYEQYF
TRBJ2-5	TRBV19	CATLFPSGQRLHETQYF
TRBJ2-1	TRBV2	CASREPRAGGSSNEQFF
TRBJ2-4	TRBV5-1	CASSTVRVGIQYF
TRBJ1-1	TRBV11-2	CASSLGQGRAFF
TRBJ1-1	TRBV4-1	CASSSPGQKNTEAFF
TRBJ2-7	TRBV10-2	CASRTRELAGGPGSYEQYF
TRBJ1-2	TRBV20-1	CSARYREKLSKDTF
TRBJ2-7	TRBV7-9	CASSSPLDRTYEQYF
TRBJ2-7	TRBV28	CASSFRHLVGLGASHEQYF
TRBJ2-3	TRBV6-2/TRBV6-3	CASSHPLGTTDTQYF
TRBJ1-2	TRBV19	CASSQGDSLGYGYTF
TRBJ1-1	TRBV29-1	CSARRTGDMNTEAFF
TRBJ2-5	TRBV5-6	CASSLPDGLAGQETQYF
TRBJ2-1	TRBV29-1	CSELTSGPSYNEQFF
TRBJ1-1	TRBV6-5	CASSSLGGSAEAFF
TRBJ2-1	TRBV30	CAFNRGGRYNEQFF
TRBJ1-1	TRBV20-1	CSLIGASNAEAFF
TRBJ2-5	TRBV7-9	CASSSSRKEWETQYF
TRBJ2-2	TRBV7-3	CASGQGARTGELFF
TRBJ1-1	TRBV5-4	CASSMGRGVVFYTEAFF
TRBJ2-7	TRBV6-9	CASSYSRSGMYEQYF
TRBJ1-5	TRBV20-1	CSADRGSNQPQHF
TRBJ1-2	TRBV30	CAWSVSPGGDGYTF
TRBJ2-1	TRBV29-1	CSAVGGASYNEQFF
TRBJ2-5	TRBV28	CASTLGTSDTETQYF
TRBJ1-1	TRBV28	CASSQTGTEAFF
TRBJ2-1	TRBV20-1	CSAEGLAGREQFF
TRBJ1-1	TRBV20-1	CSARDRANTEAFF
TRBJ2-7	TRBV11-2	CASSPGQGGNQYF
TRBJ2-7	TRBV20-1	CSARGSPSSYEQYF
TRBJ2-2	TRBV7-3	CASSPTPGSGELFF
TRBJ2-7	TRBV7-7	CASSRDRDSYEQYF
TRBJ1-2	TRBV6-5	CASSYSASNYGYTF
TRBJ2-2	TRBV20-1	CSADRTSGRAGYTGELFF
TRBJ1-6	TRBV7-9	CASSLDRRSDSPLHF
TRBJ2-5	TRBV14	CASSRGGWASETQYF
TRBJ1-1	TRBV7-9	CASSSRQGRNTEAFF